The text below deals with one T cell receptor beta chain. These data belong to a study of blood T cell repertoires in COVID-19. Whole-study context: Material from acute and convalescent COVID-19 was sourced from the United States, Italy and Spain. T cells, B-cell-depleted T cells, or PBMCs provided the cDNA or gDNA that served as material.

Source study methods: Amplification of reference gene primers was used by the study to estimate nucleated cell counts. Clones were sequenced by immunoSEQ multiplex PCR, and TCRdb holds only the in-frame ones, with some missing. Clone size and V and J calls were adopted from that table, with D and trimming inferred from the DNA. This table holds 98,000 or so clones, about four fifths found once. Sequencing was carried out using peripheral blood. This sequence was found in a woman in her 70s with acute or convalescent COVID-19.

The chain's CDR3 is CASSQGQGKRNTEAFF. In DNA form, the CDR3 reads TGCGCCAGCAGCCAGGGACAGGGTAAGAGGAACACTGAAGCTTTCTTT. V is TRBV5-1 and J is TRBJ1-1; 9 bases align to TRBD1. Germline CDR1 is SGHRS and CDR2 is YFSETQ. V lost 4 bases and J lost 1; bases outside the gene matches: 8. The length of the CDR3 is 16 residues.